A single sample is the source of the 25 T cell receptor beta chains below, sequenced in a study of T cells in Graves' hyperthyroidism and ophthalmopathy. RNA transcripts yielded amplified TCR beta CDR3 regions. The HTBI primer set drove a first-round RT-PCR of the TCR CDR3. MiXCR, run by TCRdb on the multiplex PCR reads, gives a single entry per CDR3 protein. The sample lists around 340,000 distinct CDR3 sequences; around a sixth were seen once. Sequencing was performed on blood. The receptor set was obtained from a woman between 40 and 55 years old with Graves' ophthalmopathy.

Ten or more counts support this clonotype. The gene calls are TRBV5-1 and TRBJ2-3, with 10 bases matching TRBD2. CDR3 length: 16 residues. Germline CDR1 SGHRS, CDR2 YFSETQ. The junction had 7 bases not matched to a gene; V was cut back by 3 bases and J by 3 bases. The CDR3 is CASSSAGGWGTDTQYF. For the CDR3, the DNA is TGCGCCAGCAGCTCAGCGGGAGGGTGGGGTACAGATACGCAGTATTTT.

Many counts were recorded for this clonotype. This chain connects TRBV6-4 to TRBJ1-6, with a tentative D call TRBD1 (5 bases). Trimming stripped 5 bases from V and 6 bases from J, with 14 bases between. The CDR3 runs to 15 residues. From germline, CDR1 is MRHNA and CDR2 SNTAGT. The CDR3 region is CASSTLRVANSPLHF. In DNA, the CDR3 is TGTGCCAGCAGTACACTCAGGGTGGCTAATTCACCCCTCCACTTT.

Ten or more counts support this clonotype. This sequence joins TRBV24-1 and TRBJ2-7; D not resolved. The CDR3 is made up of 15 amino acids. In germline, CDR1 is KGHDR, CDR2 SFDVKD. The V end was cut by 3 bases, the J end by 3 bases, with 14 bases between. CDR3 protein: CATSDPRKGDYEQYF. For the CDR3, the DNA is TGTGCCACCAGTGATCCCCGTAAAGGAGACTACGAGCAGTACTTC.

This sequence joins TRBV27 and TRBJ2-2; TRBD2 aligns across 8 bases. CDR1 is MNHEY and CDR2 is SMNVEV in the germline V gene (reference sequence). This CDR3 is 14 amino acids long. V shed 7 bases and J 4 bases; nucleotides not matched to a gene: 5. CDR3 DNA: TGTGCCAGCACAGTCCTAGCGGGCACCGGGGAGCTGTTTTTT. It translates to CASTVLAGTGELFF.

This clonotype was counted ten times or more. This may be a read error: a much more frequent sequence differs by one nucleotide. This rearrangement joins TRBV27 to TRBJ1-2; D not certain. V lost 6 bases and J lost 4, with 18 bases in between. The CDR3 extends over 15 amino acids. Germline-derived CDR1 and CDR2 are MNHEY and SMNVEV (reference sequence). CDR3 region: CASSPGLPESYGYTF. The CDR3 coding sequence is TGTGCCAGCAGCCCCGGGCTACCTGAATCCTATGGCTACACCTTC.

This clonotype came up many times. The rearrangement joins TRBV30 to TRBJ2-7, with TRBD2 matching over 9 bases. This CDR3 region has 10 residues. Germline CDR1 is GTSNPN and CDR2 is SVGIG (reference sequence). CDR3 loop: CAAGGYEQYF. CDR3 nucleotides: TGTGCAGCGGGGGGCTACGAGCAGTACTTC.

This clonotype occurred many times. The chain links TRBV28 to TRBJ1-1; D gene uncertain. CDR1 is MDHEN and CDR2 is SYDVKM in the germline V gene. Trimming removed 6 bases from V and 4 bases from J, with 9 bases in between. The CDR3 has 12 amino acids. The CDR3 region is CASSPGSTEAFF. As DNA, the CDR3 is TGTGCCAGCAGCCCTGGGAGCACTGAAGCTTTCTTT.

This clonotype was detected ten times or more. The CDR3, as DNA: TGCGCCAGCAGTGATTCGGGGGCTCAGGGGTACACTGAAGCTTTCTTT. The encoded protein is CASSDSGAQGYTEAFF. V usage is TRBV10-2 and J usage is TRBJ1-1; possible D gene TRBD1, 6 bases. V was clipped by 3 bases and J by 3 bases, with 17 bases between them. Germline V gives CDR1 WSHSY, CDR2 SAAADI. This CDR3 is 16 amino acids long.

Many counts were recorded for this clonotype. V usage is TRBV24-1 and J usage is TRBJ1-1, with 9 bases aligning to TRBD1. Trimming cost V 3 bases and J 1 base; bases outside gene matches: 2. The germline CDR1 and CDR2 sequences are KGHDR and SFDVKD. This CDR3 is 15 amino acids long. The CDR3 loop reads CATSDGTGQNTEAFF. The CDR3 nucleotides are TGTGCCACCAGTGATGGGACAGGGCAGAACACTGAAGCTTTCTTT.

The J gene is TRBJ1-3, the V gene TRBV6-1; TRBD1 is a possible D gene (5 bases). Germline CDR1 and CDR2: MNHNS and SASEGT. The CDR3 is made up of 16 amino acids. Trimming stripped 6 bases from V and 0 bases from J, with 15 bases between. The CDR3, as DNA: TGTGCCAGCAGAGAACCGGGACGGAACTCTGGAAACACCATATATTTT. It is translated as CASREPGRNSGNTIYF.

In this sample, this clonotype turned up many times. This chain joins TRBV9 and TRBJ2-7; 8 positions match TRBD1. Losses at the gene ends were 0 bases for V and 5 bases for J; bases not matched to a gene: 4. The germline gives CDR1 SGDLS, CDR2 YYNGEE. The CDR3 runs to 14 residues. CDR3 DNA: TGTGCCAGCAGCGTAGGGACAGGGCGGAACGAGCAGTACTTC. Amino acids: CASSVGTGRNEQYF.

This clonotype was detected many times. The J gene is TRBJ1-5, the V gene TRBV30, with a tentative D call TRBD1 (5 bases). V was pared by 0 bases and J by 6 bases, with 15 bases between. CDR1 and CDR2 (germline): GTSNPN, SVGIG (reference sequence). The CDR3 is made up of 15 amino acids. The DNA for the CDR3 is TGTGCCTGGAGTGTGAGGGACCCGGTTCGTCAGCCCCAGCATTTT. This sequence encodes CAWSVRDPVRQPQHF.

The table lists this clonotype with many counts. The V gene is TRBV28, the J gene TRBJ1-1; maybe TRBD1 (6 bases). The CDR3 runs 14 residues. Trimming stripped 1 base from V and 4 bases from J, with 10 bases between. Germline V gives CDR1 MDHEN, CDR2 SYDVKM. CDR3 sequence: CASSLYQGTTEAFF. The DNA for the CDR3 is TGTGCCAGCAGTTTATACCAGGGGACCACTGAAGCTTTCTTT.

CDR3 amino acids: CATSRLRGSYEQYF. CDR3 bases: TGTGCCACCAGCAGACTGAGGGGCTCCTACGAGCAGTACTTC. This chain joins TRBV15 and TRBJ2-7, with D perhaps given as TRBD1 or TRBD2 (5 bases each). Germline CDR1 and CDR2: LNHNV and YYDKDF (reference sequence). This CDR3 has 14 residues. Trimming took 2 bases from V and 0 from J, leaving 8 bases between them.

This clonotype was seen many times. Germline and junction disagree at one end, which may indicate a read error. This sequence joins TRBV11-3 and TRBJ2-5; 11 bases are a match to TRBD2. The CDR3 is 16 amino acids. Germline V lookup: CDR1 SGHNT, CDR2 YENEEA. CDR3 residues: CASSLGTSGNQETQYF. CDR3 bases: TGTGCCAGCAGTTTAGGGACTAGCGGCAACCAAGAGACCCAGTACTTC. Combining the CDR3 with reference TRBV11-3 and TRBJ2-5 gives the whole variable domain EAGVVQSPRYKIIEKKQPVAFWCNPISGHNTLYWYLQNLGQGPELLIRYENEEAVDDSQLPKDRFSAERLKGVDSTLKIQPAELGDSAVYLCASSLGTSGNQETQYFGPGTRLLVL.

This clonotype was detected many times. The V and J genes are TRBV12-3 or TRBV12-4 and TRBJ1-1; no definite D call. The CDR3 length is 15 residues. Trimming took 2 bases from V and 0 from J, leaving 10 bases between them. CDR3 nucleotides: TGTGCCAGCAGTTTATCAGTTAACCTGAACACTGAAGCTTTCTTT. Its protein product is CASSLSVNLNTEAFF.

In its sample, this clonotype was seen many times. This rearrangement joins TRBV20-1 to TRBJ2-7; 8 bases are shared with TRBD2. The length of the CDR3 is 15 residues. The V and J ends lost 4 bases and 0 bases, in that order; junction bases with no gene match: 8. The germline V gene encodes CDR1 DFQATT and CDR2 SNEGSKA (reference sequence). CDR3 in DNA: TGCAGTGCTACCAAAACTAGCGGCAGCTCCTACGAGCAGTACTTC. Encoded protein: CSATKTSGSSYEQYF.

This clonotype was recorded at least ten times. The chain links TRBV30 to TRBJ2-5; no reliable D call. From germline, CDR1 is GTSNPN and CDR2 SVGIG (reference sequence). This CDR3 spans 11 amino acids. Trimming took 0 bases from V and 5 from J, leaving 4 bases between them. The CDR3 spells CAWSVVETQYF. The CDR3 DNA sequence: TGTGCCTGGAGTGTGGTGGAGACCCAGTACTTC.

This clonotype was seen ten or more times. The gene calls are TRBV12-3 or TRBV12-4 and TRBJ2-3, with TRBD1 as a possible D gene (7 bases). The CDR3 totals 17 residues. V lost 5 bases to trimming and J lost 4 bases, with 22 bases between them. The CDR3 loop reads CASSPQGGKHIADTQYF. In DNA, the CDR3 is TGTGCCAGCAGTCCCCAGGGGGGAAAGCATATCGCAGATACGCAGTATTTT.

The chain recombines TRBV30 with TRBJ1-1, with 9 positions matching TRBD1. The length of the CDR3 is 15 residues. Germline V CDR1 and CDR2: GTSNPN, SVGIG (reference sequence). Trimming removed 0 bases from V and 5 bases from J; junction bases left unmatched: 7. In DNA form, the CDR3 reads TGTGCCTGGAGTGTTGTCGGACAGGGGTGGACTGAAGCTTTCTTT. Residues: CAWSVVGQGWTEAFF.

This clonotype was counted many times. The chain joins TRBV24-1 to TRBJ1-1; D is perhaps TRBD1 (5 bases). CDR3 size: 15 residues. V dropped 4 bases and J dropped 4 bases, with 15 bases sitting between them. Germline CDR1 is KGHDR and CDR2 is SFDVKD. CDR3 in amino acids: CATSDNGTPSTEAFF. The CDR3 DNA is TGTGCCACCAGTGACAACGGGACCCCGAGCACTGAAGCTTTCTTT.

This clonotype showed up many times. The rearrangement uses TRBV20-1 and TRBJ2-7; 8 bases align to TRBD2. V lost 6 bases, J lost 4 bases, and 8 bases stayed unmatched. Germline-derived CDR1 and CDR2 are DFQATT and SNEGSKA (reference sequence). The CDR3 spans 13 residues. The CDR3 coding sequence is TGCAGTGCGCCGTATAGCGGGGAGTACGAGCAGTACTTC. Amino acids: CSAPYSGEYEQYF.

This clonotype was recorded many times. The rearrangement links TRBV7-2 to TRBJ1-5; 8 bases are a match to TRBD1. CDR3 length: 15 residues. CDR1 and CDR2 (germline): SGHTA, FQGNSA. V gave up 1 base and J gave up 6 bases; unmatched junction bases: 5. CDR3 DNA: TGTGCCAGCAGCTTAGGGACAGGGATGAGTCAGCCCCAGCATTTT. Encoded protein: CASSLGTGMSQPQHF.

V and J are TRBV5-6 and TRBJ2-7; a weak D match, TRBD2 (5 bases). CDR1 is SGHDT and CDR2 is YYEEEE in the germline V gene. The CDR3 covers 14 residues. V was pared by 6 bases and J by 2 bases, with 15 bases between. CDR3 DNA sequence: TGTGCCAGCACCAGGACCGGGAAACCCTACGAGCAGTACTTC. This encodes CASTRTGKPYEQYF.

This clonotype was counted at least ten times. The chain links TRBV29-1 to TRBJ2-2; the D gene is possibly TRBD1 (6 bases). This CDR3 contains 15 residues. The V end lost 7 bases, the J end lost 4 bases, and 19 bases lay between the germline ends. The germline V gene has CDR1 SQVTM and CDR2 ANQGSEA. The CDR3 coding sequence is TGCAGCGCCCGAAGAGGGGGATCGGTCACCGGGGAGCTGTTTTTT. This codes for CSARRGGSVTGELFF.